This TCR beta chain emerged from a study of beta chain features in type 1 diabetes. Study results and caveats: HLA influence on TCRB rearrangement stayed unresolved here. TCRB CDR3 length was moderately but significantly reduced in all four CD4+ subsets of Type 1 diabetes patients.

On this clone itself: Its specificity is not known.

Expressed TCRB transcripts got sequenced, as all isolated RNA was reverse transcribed. Sequencing used immunoSEQ multiplex PCR; TCRdb keeps in-frame clones, though not all of them. The table lists around 300,000 clones, about 15% of them singletons. CD4+ naive, central memory, regulatory and stem cell-like memory subsets were isolated by sorting on CD45RO/CCR7/CD25/CD127/CD95/CD27. V was trimmed by 4 bases and J by 8 bases, leaving 12 bases between them. Per the germline V gene, CDR1 is SGHTA and CDR2 is FQGNSA. This CDR3 comprises 13 residues. Sequenced: naive CD4+ T cells from blood. V gene TRBV7-2 combines with J gene TRBJ2-1, with a weak D call TRBD1 (6 bases). The receptor was derived from a man between 18 and 29 years old with type 1 diabetes. In DNA form, the CDR3 reads TGTGCCAGCAGCTCCCGGGACACTTATGAGCAGTTCTTC. This gives the protein CASSSRDTYEQFF.